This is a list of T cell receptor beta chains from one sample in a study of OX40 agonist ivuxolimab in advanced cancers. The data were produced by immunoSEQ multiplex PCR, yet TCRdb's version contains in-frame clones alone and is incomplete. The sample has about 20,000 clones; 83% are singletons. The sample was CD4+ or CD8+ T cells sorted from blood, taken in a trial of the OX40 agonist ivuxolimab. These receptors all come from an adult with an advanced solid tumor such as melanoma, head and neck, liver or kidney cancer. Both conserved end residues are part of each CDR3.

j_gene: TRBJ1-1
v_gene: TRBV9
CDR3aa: CASSPEEINTEAFF

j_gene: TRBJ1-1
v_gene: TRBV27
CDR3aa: CASSLWGPTEAFF

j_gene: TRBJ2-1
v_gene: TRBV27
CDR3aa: CASSLSGQYYNEQFF

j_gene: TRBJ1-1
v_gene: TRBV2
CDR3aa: CASSEDRSNTEAFF

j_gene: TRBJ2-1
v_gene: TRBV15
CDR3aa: CATSSAPFNEQFF

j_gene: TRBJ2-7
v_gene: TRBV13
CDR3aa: CASSLGWTGNEQYF

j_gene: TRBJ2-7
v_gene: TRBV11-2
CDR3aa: CASSFRDGTYEQYF

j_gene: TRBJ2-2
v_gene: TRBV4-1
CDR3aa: CASSQSGGAGTGELFF

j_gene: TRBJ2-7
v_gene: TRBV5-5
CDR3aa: CASSHALWDGYEQYF

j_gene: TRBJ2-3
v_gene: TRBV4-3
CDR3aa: CASSQDRDLVGYTDTQYF

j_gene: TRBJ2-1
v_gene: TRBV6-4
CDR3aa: CASSDSGNEQFF

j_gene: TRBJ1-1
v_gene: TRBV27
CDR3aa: CASSLSGAGTEAFF

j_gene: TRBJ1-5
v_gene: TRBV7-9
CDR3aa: CASSLATGTQPQHF

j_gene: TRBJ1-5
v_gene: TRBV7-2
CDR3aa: CASSLGGGTVQPQHF

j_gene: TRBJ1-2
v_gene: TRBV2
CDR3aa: CASSFDRGNGYTF

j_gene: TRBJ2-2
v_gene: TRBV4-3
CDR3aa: CASSHPRQGAGELFF

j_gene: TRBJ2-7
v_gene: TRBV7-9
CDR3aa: CASSFALAGASYEQYF

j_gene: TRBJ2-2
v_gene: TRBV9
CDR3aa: CASSVGSSGSITGELFF

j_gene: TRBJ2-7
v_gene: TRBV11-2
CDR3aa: CASSSLYSYEQYF

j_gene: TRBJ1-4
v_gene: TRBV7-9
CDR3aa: CASSLWSKTEKLFF

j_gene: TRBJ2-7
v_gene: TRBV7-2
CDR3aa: CASSQDSYEQYF

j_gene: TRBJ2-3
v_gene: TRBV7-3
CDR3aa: CASSSSGGATDTQYF

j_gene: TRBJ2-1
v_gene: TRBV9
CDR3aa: CASSVETDNEQFF

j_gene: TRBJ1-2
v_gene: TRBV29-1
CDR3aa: CSVRQGAQGTLLGGYTF

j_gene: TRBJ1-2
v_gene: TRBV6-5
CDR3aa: CASTSSTGSYGYTF

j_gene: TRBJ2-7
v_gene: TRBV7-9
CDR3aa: CASSIGLASYEQYF

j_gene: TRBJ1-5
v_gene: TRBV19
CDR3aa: CATTRDRGSNQPQHF

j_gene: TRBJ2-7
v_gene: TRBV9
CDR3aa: CASSVDPGWSDEQYF

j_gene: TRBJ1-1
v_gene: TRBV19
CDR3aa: CASSIVVQLMNTEAFF

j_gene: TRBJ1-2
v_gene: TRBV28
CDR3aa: CASSLRGGNYGYTF

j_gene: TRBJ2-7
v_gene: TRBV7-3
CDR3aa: CASSGGLNYEQYF

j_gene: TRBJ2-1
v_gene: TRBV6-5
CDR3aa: CASSSLQGSYNEQFF

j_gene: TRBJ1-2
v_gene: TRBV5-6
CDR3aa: CASRTGQGKYGYTF

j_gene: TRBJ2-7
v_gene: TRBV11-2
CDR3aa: CASSLLGQGGEQYF

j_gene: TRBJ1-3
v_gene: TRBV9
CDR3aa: CASSVEGFGNTIYF

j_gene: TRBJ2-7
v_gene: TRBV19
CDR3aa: CATGGGPPYYEQYF

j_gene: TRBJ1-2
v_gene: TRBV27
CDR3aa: CASSLVPGLSYGYTF

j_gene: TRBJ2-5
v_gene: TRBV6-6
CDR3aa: CASLGGETQYF

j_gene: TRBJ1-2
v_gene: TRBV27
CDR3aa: CASSSLTGLSYGYTF

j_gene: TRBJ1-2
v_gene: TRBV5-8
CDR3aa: CASEQGRGYTF

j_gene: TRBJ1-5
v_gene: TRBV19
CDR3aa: CASSSTGYSNQPQHF

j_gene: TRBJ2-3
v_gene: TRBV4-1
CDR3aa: CASSQDPGIITDTQYF

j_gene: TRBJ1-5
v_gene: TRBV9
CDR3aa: CASSVAAGQPQHF